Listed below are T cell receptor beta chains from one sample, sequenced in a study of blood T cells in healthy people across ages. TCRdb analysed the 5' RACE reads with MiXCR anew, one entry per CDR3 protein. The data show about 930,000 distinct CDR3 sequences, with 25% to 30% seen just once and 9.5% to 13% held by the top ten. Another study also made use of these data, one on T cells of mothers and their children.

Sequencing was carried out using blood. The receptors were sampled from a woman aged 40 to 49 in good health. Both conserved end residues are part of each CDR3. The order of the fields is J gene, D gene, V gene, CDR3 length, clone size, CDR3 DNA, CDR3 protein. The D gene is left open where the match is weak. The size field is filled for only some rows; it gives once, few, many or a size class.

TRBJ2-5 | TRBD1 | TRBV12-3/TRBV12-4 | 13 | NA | TGTGCCAGCACCCCGACAGGGCAAGAGACCCAGTACTTC | CASTPTGQETQYF
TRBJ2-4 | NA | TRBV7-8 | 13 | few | TGTGCCAGCAGCTTGGGGCATCGGAACATTCAGTACTTC | CASSLGHRNIQYF
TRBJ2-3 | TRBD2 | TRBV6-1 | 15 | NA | TGTGCCAGCAGTGAAGGGGGGGGGGTCACAGATACGCAGTATTTT | CASSEGGGVTDTQYF
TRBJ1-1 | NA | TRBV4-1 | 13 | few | TGCGCCAGCAGCCAAGCGGCGAGGGAGGGAGCTTTCTTT | CASSQAAREGAFF
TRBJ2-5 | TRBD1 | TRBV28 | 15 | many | TGTGCCAGCAGCCACGGACAGGGTGGCCAAGAGACCCAGTACTTC | CASSHGQGGQETQYF
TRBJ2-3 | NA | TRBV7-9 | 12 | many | TGTGCCAGCAGCCTTGTGGGAGATACGCAGTATTTT | CASSLVGDTQYF
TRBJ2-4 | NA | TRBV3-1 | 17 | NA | TGTGCCAGCAGCCAGGAAGGAGACGAAAGCTCCTACAATGAACAGTACTTC | CASSQEGDESSYNEQYF
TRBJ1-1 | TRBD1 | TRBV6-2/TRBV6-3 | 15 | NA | TGTGCCAGCGGGTCGCTAGGGGGCAGGAACACTGAAGCTTTCTTT | CASGSLGGRNTEAFF
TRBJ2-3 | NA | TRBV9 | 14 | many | TGTGCCAGCAGCGTACGGACAGACACAGATACGCAGTATTTT | CASSVRTDTDTQYF
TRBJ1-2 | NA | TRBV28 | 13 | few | TGTGCCAGCAGCCAGGGATTAGTCTATGGCTACACCTTC | CASSQGLVYGYTF
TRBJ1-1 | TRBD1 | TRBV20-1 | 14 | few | TGCAGTGCCGGGCAGGGGGCCAGGAACACTGAAGCTTTCTTT | CSAGQGARNTEAFF
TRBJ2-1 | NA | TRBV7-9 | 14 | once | TGTGCCAGCAGCTTACGGCCAGGGGACAATGAGCAGTTCTTC | CASSLRPGDNEQFF
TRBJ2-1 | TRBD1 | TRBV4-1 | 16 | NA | TGCGCCAGCAGCCAAGCTGACAGGGGGCCCATATATGAGCAGTTCTTC | CASSQADRGPIYEQFF